These 20 T cell receptor beta chains share one sample of origin, sequenced in a study of T-cell reconstitution after alpha-beta-depleted transplantation in children (dated by TCRdb to 2016 to 2017). The treatment or condition label of this sample denotes: allogeneic hematopoietic cell transplantation with graft depleted of TCRalphabeta T cells and CD19 B cells. The library was made by PCR. Sequencing instrument: Illumina HiSeq 2500. TCR library preparation used molecular barcoding, with unique molecular identifiers applied to normalize quantification of the TCRbeta repertoire. The public reads were reanalyzed by TCRdb: fastp trimming at Q25, MiXCR alignment, in-frame beta chains only. CDR3 protein sequences are deduplicated, and each keeps its most common genes and DNA. The table for this sample lists around 670,000 distinct CDR3 sequences; less than 15% of them were counted only once. The ten largest clones capture approximately 0.8% of the sample.

The sequenced sample was PBMCs, obtained before TCRalphabeta/CD19-depleted stem cell transplant. These receptors came from a girl aged 2 to 10 with congenital amegakaryocytic thrombocytopenia, due to receive a stem cell transplant.

The chain recombines TRBV7-2 with TRBJ2-5, with D tentatively TRBD2 (5 bases). Germline V lookup: CDR1 SGHTA, CDR2 FQGNSA. Trimming took 5 bases from V and 3 from J, leaving 16 bases between them. The CDR3 is made up of 15 amino acids. CDR3 residues: CASSTLPGGKETQYF. In nucleotides, the CDR3 is TGTGCCAGCAGCACACTACCTGGAGGCAAAGAGACCCAGTACTTC.

This clonotype was counted between two and nine times. V is TRBV3-1 and J is TRBJ2-3, with 9 bases aligning to TRBD2. Germline CDR1 is LGHDT and CDR2 is YNNKEL (reference sequence). The CDR3 is 16 residues long. V dropped 1 base and J dropped 6; count of bases not matched to a gene: 8. The DNA of the CDR3 is TGTGCCAGCAGCCAAGGCCTAGCGGGATATGGGGATACGCAGTATTTT. This codes for CASSQGLAGYGDTQYF.

A note on this clonotype: This sequence may be a read error, since a much larger clone differs from it by one base. The gene calls are TRBV5-1 and TRBJ2-3, with 10 bases lining up with TRBD2. This CDR3 has 16 residues. From germline, CDR1 is SGHRS and CDR2 YFSETQ. This CDR3 reads CAGSLVQREGADTQYF. The CDR3 DNA reads TGCGCCGGCAGCTTGGTCCAGCGGGAGGGGGCAGATACGCAGTATTTT.

In this sample, this clonotype turned up many times. This chain connects TRBV28 to TRBJ2-7; 9 positions match TRBD2. With V trimmed by 6 bases and J by 8 bases, 8 bases remained unmatched. Germline assignment: CDR1 MDHEN and CDR2 SYDVKM. CDR3 length equals 13 residues. The CDR3, as DNA: TGTGCCAGCAGAATAGCGGGAGACGTCCAGCAGTACTTC. This sequence encodes CASRIAGDVQQYF.

V is TRBV5-1 and J is TRBJ2-7; D is ambiguous. The CDR3 runs 12 residues. Germline V gives CDR1 SGHRS, CDR2 YFSETQ. V was clipped by 4 bases and J by 11 bases, with 16 bases between them. The CDR3 bases are TGCGCCAGCAGCACAGACGGAGAGTCTGAGTACTTC. Its translation: CASSTDGESEYF.

This clonotype was seen only a few times. The junction departs from germline at one end; a sequencing error may be responsible. The chain carries TRBV20-1 and TRBJ2-7; D is tentatively TRBD1 or TRBD2 (5 bases each). The CDR3 covers 17 residues. Germline CDR1 and CDR2: DFQATT and SNEGSKA (reference sequence). CDR3 nucleotides: TGCTGTGCTCCCTTCATGCCGGGACCTAGACGGGTTAACGAGCAGTACTTC. Translated, it gives CCAPFMPGPRRVNEQYF.

The chain combines TRBV5-1 with TRBJ2-6; tentative D call: TRBD2 (6 bases). V was pared by 3 bases and J by 3 bases, with 19 bases between. Germline V gives CDR1 SGHRS, CDR2 YFSETQ. The CDR3 is made up of 18 amino acids. The CDR3 region is CASSSTSGPKVGANVLTF. The CDR3 DNA sequence: TGCGCCAGCAGCTCCACAAGCGGGCCAAAGGTTGGGGCCAACGTCCTGACTTTC.

V is TRBV5-1 and J is TRBJ2-5; D remains ambiguous. Germline CDR1 SGHRS, CDR2 YFSETQ. Trimming took off 2 bases at V and 4 bases at J, with 12 bases between the two ends. The CDR3 has 14 amino acids. Written as DNA, the CDR3 is TGCGCCAGCAGCTTTGACCGAAAAGGAGAGACCCAGTACTTC. Translated: CASSFDRKGETQYF.

J is TRBJ2-3 and V is TRBV28; D ambiguous. This CDR3 has 16 residues. Trimming pared 5 bases from V and 2 bases from J, leaving 17 bases between. Germline lookup yields CDR1 MDHEN and CDR2 SYDVKM. CDR3 protein: CASSGLLSVFTDTQYF. CDR3 in DNA: TGTGCCAGCAGTGGATTACTATCAGTATTCACAGATACGCAGTATTTT.

The J gene is TRBJ1-2, the V gene TRBV12-5; possibly TRBD1 for D (5 bases). The CDR3 has 14 residues. Germline values: CDR1 LGHNT, CDR2 FRNRAP. Between the trimmed V and J ends, which lost 6 bases and 5 bases, there was a span of 16 bases. CDR3 residues: CASGITRGVYGYTF. CDR3 DNA: TGTGCTAGTGGGATAACCCGGGGCGTATATGGCTACACCTTC.

Many counts were recorded for this clonotype. The rearrangement joins TRBV5-1 to TRBJ2-2, with 11 bases aligning to TRBD2. The CDR3 is made up of 16 amino acids. Trimming took 4 bases from V and 1 from J; bases not matched to a gene: 3. Germline V gene sequence: CDR1 SGHRS, CDR2 YFSETQ. CDR3 residues: CASSRGLAGNTGELFF. CDR3 coding DNA: TGCGCCAGCAGCCGTGGACTAGCGGGGAACACCGGGGAGCTGTTTTTT.

The sample holds a few counts of this clonotype. The chain carries TRBV20-1 and TRBJ1-2, with a weak D call TRBD1 (5 bases). Germline V gene sequence: CDR1 DFQATT, CDR2 SNEGSKA (reference sequence). The CDR3 totals 14 residues. Trimming cost V 0 bases and J 4 bases, with 12 bases left between them. The CDR3 DNA follows: TGCAGTGCTAGAGATATACAGGAACTCTATGGCTACACCTTC. It is translated as CSARDIQELYGYTF.

The table lists this clonotype with many counts. Its ends do not fully match the called genes, so a read error is possible. This chain connects TRBV5-1 to TRBJ2-5; no clear D gene. The CDR3 is made up of 13 amino acids. In germline, CDR1 is SGHRS, CDR2 YFSETQ. The DNA for the CDR3 is TGTGCCAGCAGCTTGGGTAGTAGAGAGACCCAGTACTTC. Translation gives CASSLGSRETQYF.

This clonotype was counted ten times or more. The V and J genes are TRBV7-2 and TRBJ2-7; D is unclear. CDR3 length: 15 residues. Trimming cost V 5 bases and J 0 bases, with 14 bases left between them. CDR1 and CDR2 from the germline V gene are SGHTA and FQGNSA. CDR3 residues: CASSNGWAGSYEQYF. The CDR3, as DNA: TGTGCCAGCAGCAACGGTTGGGCAGGCTCCTACGAGCAGTACTTC.

This clonotype was counted a few times. The CDR3 DNA reads TGTGCCACACAAAACAGGGACACTGAAGCTTTCTTT. Protein sequence: CATQNRDTEAFF. The chain uses TRBV24-1 and TRBJ1-1; TRBD1 is a possible D gene (6 bases). V was cut by 10 bases and J by 3 bases, with 11 bases left in between. Germline V gene data show CDR1 as KGHDR and CDR2 as SFDVKD. This CDR3 spans 12 amino acids.

This clonotype was detected ten times or more. The J gene is TRBJ1-2, the V gene TRBV7-2; D is ambiguous. Germline CDR1 SGHTA, CDR2 FQGNSA. The CDR3 spans 13 residues. V was cut by 5 bases and J by 7 bases, with 14 bases left in between. The CDR3 region has the DNA TGTGCCAGCAGCCCCCAGGCTTGGGGTGGCTACACCTTC. It codes for CASSPQAWGGYTF.

The sample holds a few counts of this clonotype. One end of the junction does not line up with germline, which may come from a read error. The genes are TRBV20-1 and TRBJ2-3, with 9 bases identical to TRBD2. The germline CDR1 and CDR2 sequences are DFQATT and SNEGSKA (reference sequence). The CDR3 contains 17 residues. In nucleotides, the CDR3 is TGCTGTGCTAGAACCCCGGGCCTTAGCGGGAGAAGGGATACGCAGTATTTT. As protein: CCARTPGLSGRRDTQYF.

The gene calls are TRBV4-1 and TRBJ2-4; the D call may be TRBD1 or TRBD2 (5 bases each). The CDR3 has 17 residues. Trimming removed 4 bases from V and 1 base from J, with 17 bases in between. CDR1 is MGHRA, CDR2 YSYEKL, per germline. CDR3 DNA sequence: TGCGCCAGCAGCCTCGTGGACGGGGCGGGCGCCAAAAACATTCAGTACTTC. This sequence encodes CASSLVDGAGAKNIQYF.

Many counts were recorded for this clonotype. The genes are TRBV5-1 and TRBJ2-1; 9 nucleotides match TRBD1. Unmatched junction bases numbered 7, after V lost 4 bases and J lost 5 bases. The CDR3 runs to 15 residues. Germline-derived CDR1 and CDR2 are SGHRS and YFSETQ. The DNA of the CDR3 is TGCGCCAGCAGCCGTGGACAGGGGATCCACAATGAGCAGTTCTTC. This gives the protein CASSRGQGIHNEQFF.

This clonotype was recorded many times. The chain combines TRBV5-1 with TRBJ2-1; D not certain. V was trimmed by 4 bases and J by 8 bases, leaving 22 bases between them. The germline gives CDR1 SGHRS, CDR2 YFSETQ. The CDR3 sequence is 16 residues long. The CDR3 loop reads CASSASSGAAGDEQFF. The CDR3 DNA sequence: TGCGCCAGCAGCGCGAGCAGTGGCGCGGCTGGCGATGAGCAGTTCTTC.